The sequence of this T cell receptor beta chain was determined in a study of blood T cell repertoires in COVID-19. Some clones are missing from TCRdb's copy, which holds only in-frame ones; the method was immunoSEQ multiplex PCR. In the table there are 200,000 to 250,000 clones, 65% to 90% of which are singletons. Germline V CDR1 and CDR2: SGHTA, FQGNSA. Trimming at V came to 1 base and at J to 5 bases, leaving 4 bases not matched to a gene. This CDR3 contains 14 residues. Sequencing was carried out using peripheral blood. This clonotype originated in a woman in her 70s with acute or convalescent COVID-19. The rearrangement uses TRBV7-2 and TRBJ2-5; 7 bases are shared with TRBD1. The CDR3 DNA follows: TGTGCCAGCAGCTTAGTCTTACAGGGGGAGACCCAGTACTTC. Residues: CASSLVLQGETQYF.